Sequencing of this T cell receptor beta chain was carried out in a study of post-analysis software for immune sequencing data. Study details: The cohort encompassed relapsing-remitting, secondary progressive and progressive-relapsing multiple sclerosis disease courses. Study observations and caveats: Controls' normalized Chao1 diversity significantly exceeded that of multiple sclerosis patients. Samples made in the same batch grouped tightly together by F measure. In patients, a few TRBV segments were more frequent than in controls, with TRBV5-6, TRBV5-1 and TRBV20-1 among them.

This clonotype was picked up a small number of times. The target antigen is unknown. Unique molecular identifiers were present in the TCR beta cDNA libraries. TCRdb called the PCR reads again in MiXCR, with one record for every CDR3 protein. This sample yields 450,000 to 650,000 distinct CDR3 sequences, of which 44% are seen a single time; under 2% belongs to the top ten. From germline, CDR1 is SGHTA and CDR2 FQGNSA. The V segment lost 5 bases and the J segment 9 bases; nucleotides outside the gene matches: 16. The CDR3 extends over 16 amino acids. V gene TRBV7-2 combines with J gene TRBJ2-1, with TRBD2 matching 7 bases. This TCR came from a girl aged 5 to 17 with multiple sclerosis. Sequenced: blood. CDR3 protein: CASSAMGGTGVSEQFF. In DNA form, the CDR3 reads TGTGCCAGCAGCGCTATGGGAGGGACTGGGGTCAGTGAGCAGTTCTTC. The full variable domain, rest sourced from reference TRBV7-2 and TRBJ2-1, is GAGVSQSPSNKVTEKGKDVELRCDPISGHTALYWYRQSLGQGLEFLIYFQGNSAPDKSGLPSDRFSAERTGGSVSTLTIQRTQQEDSAVYLCASSAMGGTGVSEQFFGPGTRLTVL.